Following are 11 T cell receptor beta chains from one sample sequenced in a study of vaccination and CD4 T cells after COVID-19. The Oncomine TCR Beta short-read assay was applied to DNA of cultured CD4+ T cells. MiXCR was run by TCRdb on the PCR reads, yielding one entry per CDR3 protein. Of around 19,000 distinct CDR3 sequences listed, around two fifths were seen once; the top ten hold over 11%. This sample's treatment: roughly ten-day PBMC culture with coronavirus spike peptide pools or control peptides (ViraFEST assay). What these receptors recognize is not known. Sequenced material: CD4+ T cells from blood, cultured in vitro. Receptor source: a human donor who had recovered from COVID-19.

The chain employs TRBV6-1 and TRBJ2-5; D perhaps matches TRBD1 (6 bases). The CDR3 is made up of 15 amino acids. Germline V gene lookup returns CDR1 MNHNS and CDR2 SASEGT. The V gene lost 8 bases and the J gene lost 8 bases, with 24 bases spanning the gap. CDR3 in DNA: TGTGCCAGCTCCCCCCACTTCGAGGGACACCTAACCCAGTACTTC. This translates into CASSPHFEGHLTQYF.

This clonotype came up a few times. The rearrangement links TRBV10-3 to TRBJ2-7, with TRBD1 matching over 7 bases. Germline V lookup: CDR1 ENHRY, CDR2 SYGVKD. CDR3 size: 14 residues. V trimming: 5 bases; J trimming: 1 base; junction bases outside the gene matches: 5. CDR3 protein: CAISPGQTSYEQYF. The CDR3 nucleotides read TGTGCCATCAGTCCGGGACAGACGTCCTACGAGCAGTACTTC.

The V and J genes are TRBV2 and TRBJ1-1; 8 bases align to TRBD1. Per germline, CDR1 SNHLY and CDR2 FYNNEI. CDR3 length: 15 amino acids. V trimming: 8 bases; J trimming: 0 bases; junction bases outside the gene matches: 8. CDR3 loop: CASETGDSLNTEAFF. DNA of the CDR3: TGTGCCAGCGAGACAGGGGACTCACTGAACACTGAAGCTTTCTTT.

There are a few counts of this clonotype. The chain uses TRBV7-9 and TRBJ1-1; D might be TRBD1 (5 bases). CDR3 length: 15 residues. The V gene lost 1 base and the J gene lost 1 base, with 10 bases spanning the gap. Per the germline V gene, CDR1 is SEHNR and CDR2 is FQNEAQ (reference sequence). The CDR3 nucleotides read TGTGCCAGCAGCTTAGGGGGCCTTGGGAACACTGAAGCTTTCTTT. Amino acid sequence: CASSLGGLGNTEAFF.

This chain links TRBV7-9 with TRBJ2-1, with TRBD2 matching over 13 bases. Germline assignment: CDR1 SEHNR and CDR2 FQNEAQ (reference sequence). J lost 9 bases, V lost 5 bases, and 10 bases had no gene match. This CDR3 contains 16 residues. The CDR3 region has the DNA TGTGCCAGCAGCCTAATCGGACTAGCGGGAGTCGGTGAGCAGTTCTTC. This codes for CASSLIGLAGVGEQFF.

This clonotype was detected only a few times. This rearrangement joins TRBV7-2 to TRBJ1-1; D unclear. Germline assignment: CDR1 SGHTA and CDR2 FQGNSA. V was cut by 3 bases and J by 1 base, with 9 bases left in between. The CDR3 loop spans 14 amino acids. The CDR3 nucleotides read TGTGCCAGCAGCTTTCGAACAGCGAACACTGAAGCTTTCTTT. It translates to CASSFRTANTEAFF.

The chain is built from TRBV28 and TRBJ2-3; D may correspond to TRBD1 or TRBD2 (6 bases each). The CDR3 totals 16 residues. Germline V gene data show CDR1 as MDHEN and CDR2 as SYDVKM. The V end lost 6 bases, the J end lost 1 base, and 17 bases lay between the germline ends. In nucleotides, the CDR3 is TGTGCCAGCAGCCGACGAAGGGGGGCGGGCACAGATACGCAGTATTTT. Translating it yields CASSRRRGAGTDTQYF.

J is TRBJ2-3 and V is TRBV6-1; tentative D call: TRBD1 (7 bases). Germline lookup yields CDR1 MNHNS and CDR2 SASEGT. The V end was cut by 5 bases, the J end by 4 bases, with 13 bases between. The CDR3 has 14 amino acids. CDR3 residues: CASSRQGGADTQYF. The CDR3 DNA is TGTGCCAGCAGTAGACAGGGAGGTGCAGATACGCAGTATTTT.

This clonotype showed up just a few times. One junction end does not reproduce the germline sequence, and a read error may be involved. This rearrangement joins TRBV20-1 to TRBJ1-6; D is perhaps TRBD1 (5 bases). CDR1 is DFQATT and CDR2 is SNEGSKA in the germline V gene (reference sequence). CDR3 length: 12 amino acids. The CDR3 region is CSARGGKDIALF. The CDR3 DNA follows: TGCAGTGCTAGAGGAGGGAAGGACATAGCCTTATTT.

This chain joins TRBV20-1 and TRBJ1-1, with D unresolved. Germline assignment: CDR1 DFQATT and CDR2 SNEGSKA (reference sequence). V was cut by 6 bases and J by 1 base, with 12 bases left in between. The CDR3 totals 13 residues. CDR3 loop: CSAASGGNTEAFF. CDR3 DNA sequence: TGCAGTGCCGCCTCGGGTGGGAACACTGAAGCTTTCTTT.

This chain links TRBV20-1 with TRBJ2-7; possibly TRBD2 for D (5 bases). V gave up 6 bases and J gave up 3 bases, with 21 bases separating them. The CDR3 totals 15 residues. Germline CDR1 is DFQATT and CDR2 is SNEGSKA (reference sequence). DNA of the CDR3: TGCAGTGCCGGAGGTGGGCGGAGTCAAAGCTACGAGCAGTACTTC. Translating gives CSAGGGRSQSYEQYF.